Below, 2 T cell receptor beta chains from the same sample are listed, as sequenced in a study of cytomegalovirus exposure and HLA in healthy donors. The PCR was carried out with 60 Vbeta primers and 13 Jbeta primers. TCRdb's copy holds only in-frame clones and misses some; the assay was immunoSEQ multiplex PCR. The sample holds around 94,000 clones, around 84% seen once. The sample consisted of PBMCs. The origin of the receptors is a man in his late teens or twenties in good health and CMV-seronegative.

This clone was counted a few times. This chain links TRBV7-6 with TRBJ2-6; 8 bases fit TRBD2. This CDR3 is built from 17 residues. From germline, CDR1 is SGHVS and CDR2 FNYEAQ. V was clipped by 3 bases and J by 1 base; unmatched bases: 5. CDR3 nucleotides: TGTGCCAGCAGCTTGAGCGGGAGTCTTTCTGGGGCCAACGTCCTGACTTTC. Protein sequence: CASSLSGSLSGANVLTF. Complete variable domain (other parts from reference TRBV7-6 and TRBJ2-6): GAGVSQSPRYKVTKRGQDVALRCDPISGHVSLYWYRQALGQGPEFLTYFNYEAQQDKSGLPNDRFSAERPEGSISTLTIQRTEQRDSAMYRCASSLSGSLSGANVLTFGAGSRLTVL.

The rearrangement links TRBV7-3 to TRBJ2-7, with 8 nucleotides matching TRBD1. Unmatched junction bases numbered 8, after V lost 5 bases and J lost 2 bases. Germline lookup yields CDR1 SGHTA and CDR2 FQGTGA. This CDR3 contains 15 residues. The CDR3 sequence: CASSRGAGGAYEQYF. The CDR3, as DNA: TGTGCCAGCAGCCGGGGCGCAGGGGGCGCCTACGAGCAGTACTTC.